The sequence of this TCR beta chain was determined in a study of Ad26.COV2.S vaccination and SARS-CoV-2 variants. The CDR3 is 15 residues long. CDR1 and CDR2 from the germline V gene are SNHLY and FYNNEI. Between the trimmed V and J ends, which lost 2 bases and 2 bases, there was a span of 12 bases. Described treatment: about 20 received Ad26.COV2.S at low or high dose, single or two shots; about 5 received placebo; per-sample allocation not given. Samples analyzed were those drawn on day 63 after the first vaccine or placebo injection. The sample came from a Boston adult aged 18-55 years. Generated by immunoSEQ multiplex PCR, the TCRdb table keeps only in-frame clones and is missing some. The sample shows about 400,000 clones, roughly 90% of them seen only once.

The chain uses TRBV2 and TRBJ2-5; possible D gene TRBD2, 5 bases. The receptor comes from a person aged 18-60 years who received the Ad26.COV2.S COVID-19 vaccine or a placebo. The source material was peripheral blood, sampled in a trial of Ad26.COV2.S vaccine versus placebo. CDR3 residues: CASSEFGAVQETQYF. The DNA for the CDR3 is TGTGCCAGCAGTGAATTTGGAGCGGTTCAAGAGACCCAGTACTTC.